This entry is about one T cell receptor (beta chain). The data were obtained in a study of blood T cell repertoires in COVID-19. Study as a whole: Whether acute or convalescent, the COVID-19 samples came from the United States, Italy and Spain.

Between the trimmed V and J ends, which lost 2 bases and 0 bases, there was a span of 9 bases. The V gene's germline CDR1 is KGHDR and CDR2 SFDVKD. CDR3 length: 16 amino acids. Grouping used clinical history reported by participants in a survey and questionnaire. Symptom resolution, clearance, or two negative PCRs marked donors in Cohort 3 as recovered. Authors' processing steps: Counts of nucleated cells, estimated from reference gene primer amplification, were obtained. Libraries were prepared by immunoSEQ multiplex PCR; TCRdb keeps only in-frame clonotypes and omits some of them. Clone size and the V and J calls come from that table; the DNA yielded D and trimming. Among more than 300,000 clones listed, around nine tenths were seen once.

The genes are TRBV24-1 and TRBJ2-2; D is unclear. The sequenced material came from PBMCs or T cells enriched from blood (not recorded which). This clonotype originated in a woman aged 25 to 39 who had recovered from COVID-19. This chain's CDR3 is CATSDSALANTGELFF. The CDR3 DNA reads TGTGCCACCAGTGATTCAGCGCTAGCGAACACCGGGGAGCTGTTTTTT.